This T cell receptor beta chain was observed in a study of T cell responses to AZD1222 COVID-19 vaccine. Broader study findings: Across the whole spike, CD4 TCRs peaked at regions 160-218 and 743-854. At baseline, seropositivity was found in only a handful of AZD1222 recipients. Most donors were white British, females outnumbered males, and clonal diversity was possibly underestimated. An increase in Spike-specific TCR breadth and depth was observed after two AZD1222 doses.

J was trimmed by 1 base and V by 7 bases; bases with no gene match: 11. The germline CDR1 and CDR2 sequences are MNHNY and SVGAGI (reference sequence). The CDR3 consists of 16 residues. Some clones are missing from TCRdb's copy, which holds only in-frame ones; the method was immunoSEQ multiplex PCR. The sample contains about 120,000 clones, 85% to 90% of which appear only once. Of note for this clone: As yet, its antigen is unknown.

Sequenced material: peripheral blood, taken on day 0 of AZD1222 vaccination. The sequence was collected from an adult in good health. The V and J genes are TRBV6-6 and TRBJ2-3; 7 positions match TRBD2. The CDR3 DNA reads TGTGCCAGCATTAAACGGGCGGGAGCTGGCACAGATACGCAGTATTTT. This codes for CASIKRAGAGTDTQYF.